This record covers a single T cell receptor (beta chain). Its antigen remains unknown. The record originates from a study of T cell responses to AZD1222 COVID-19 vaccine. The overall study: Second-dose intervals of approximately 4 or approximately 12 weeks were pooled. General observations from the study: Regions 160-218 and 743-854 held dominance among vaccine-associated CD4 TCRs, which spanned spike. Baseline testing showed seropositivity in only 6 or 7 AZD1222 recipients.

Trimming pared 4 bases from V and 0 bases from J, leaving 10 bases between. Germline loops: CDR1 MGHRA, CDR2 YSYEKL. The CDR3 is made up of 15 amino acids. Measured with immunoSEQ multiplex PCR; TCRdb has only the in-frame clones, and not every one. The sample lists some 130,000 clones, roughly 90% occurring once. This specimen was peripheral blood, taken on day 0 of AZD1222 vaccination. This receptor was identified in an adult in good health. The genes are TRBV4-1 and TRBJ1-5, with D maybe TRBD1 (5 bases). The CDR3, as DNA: TGCGCCAGCAGCCGAGATGACAGTAGCAATCAGCCCCAGCATTTT. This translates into CASSRDDSSNQPQHF.